This T cell receptor beta chain was sequenced for a study of radiotherapy plus CTLA-4 blockade in lung cancer. The wider study: Objective responses emerged in about 20% of patients, and 31% attained disease control.

On this clone: Its specificity is unknown.

Produced via immunoSEQ multiplex PCR; TCRdb's table is partial and in-frame only. The data show more than 55,000 clones, more than 60% seen once. The study, taken as a whole, reports: TCR clones originating in tumors grew in number in blood after radiotherapy plus ipilimumab.

The J segment lost 6 bases and the V segment lost 2 bases, leaving 8 bases of the junction unmatched. Germline values: CDR1 SQVTM, CDR2 ANQGSEA. The CDR3 covers 16 residues. CTLA-4 blockade with ipilimumab, together with focal radiation, was given to patients with chemo-refractory metastatic non-small-cell lung cancer. The sample was peripheral blood, taken from a patient treated with radiotherapy plus ipilimumab. The rearrangement links TRBV29-1 to TRBJ2-1; 12 bases align to TRBD2. This TCR was recovered from a human donor with non-small cell lung cancer who had a complete response to radiotherapy plus ipilimumab. DNA for the CDR3: TGCAGCGTTGAACCGGCTAGCGGGAGGGATGGCAATGAGCAGTTCTTC. This codes for CSVEPASGRDGNEQFF.